The 19 T cell receptor beta chains given below trace back to one sample, sequenced in a study of blood T cell repertoires in COVID-19. Sequenced by immunoSEQ multiplex PCR; TCRdb stores in-frame clones only, minus some. The data contain under 150,000 clones, around four fifths of them singletons. The sequenced material came from peripheral blood. All receptors derive from a human donor in a cohort sampled during active COVID-19.

V is TRBV5-5 and J is TRBJ2-5, with 11 bases identical to TRBD2. Germline V gives CDR1 SGHKS, CDR2 YYEKEE (reference sequence). Trimming cost V 0 bases and J 5 bases; bases outside gene matches: 12. The CDR3 has 18 residues. The CDR3 DNA reads TGTGCCAGCAGCTTGGGTCCTAGCGGGGGGCCCGAGCGCGAGACCCAGTACTTC. Its protein is CASSLGPSGGPERETQYF.

The gene calls are TRBV7-9 and TRBJ1-2, with D perhaps matching TRBD1 (5 bases). Germline V CDR1 and CDR2: SEHNR, FQNEAQ (reference sequence). The CDR3 loop spans 15 amino acids. V was pared by 5 bases and J by 3 bases, with 16 bases between. The CDR3 coding sequence is TGTGCCAGCAGCCACCAGGGTAACAGGCACTATGGCTACACCTTC. Translating it yields CASSHQGNRHYGYTF.

V gene TRBV27 combines with J gene TRBJ2-1, with 7 bases lining up with TRBD1. Germline V CDR1 and CDR2: MNHEY, SMNVEV (reference sequence). V lost 4 bases and J lost 9; bases outside the gene matches: 15. CDR3 length: 16 residues. The CDR3 sequence: CASSSRTGEGWSEQFF. The CDR3 bases are TGTGCCAGCAGTTCCCGCACAGGGGAAGGCTGGAGTGAGCAGTTCTTC.

The rearrangement uses TRBV4-1 and TRBJ1-5, with D possibly matching TRBD1 (6 bases). Deletions cut 0 bases from V and 6 bases from J, with 15 bases between. The CDR3 is made up of 16 amino acids. The germline gives CDR1 MGHRA, CDR2 YSYEKL. The CDR3 loop reads CASSQDHGRGSQPQHF. DNA for the CDR3: TGCGCCAGCAGCCAAGATCACGGCAGGGGAAGTCAGCCCCAGCATTTT.

This clone has only one observation. V is TRBV30 and J is TRBJ2-2; D is ambiguous. Germline V gene lookup returns CDR1 GTSNPN and CDR2 SVGIG (reference sequence). V was pared by 0 bases and J by 1 base, with 3 bases between. The CDR3 contains 13 residues. CDR3 loop: CAWSVGNTGELFF. The CDR3 region has the DNA TGTGCCTGGAGTGTCGGGAACACCGGGGAGCTGTTTTTT. Based on the CDR3 plus reference TRBV30 and TRBJ2-2, the full variable domain is SQTIHQWPATLVQPVGSPLSLECTVEGTSNPNLYWYRQAAGRGLQLLFYSVGIGQISSEVPQNLSASRPQDRQFILSSKKLLLSDSGFYLCAWSVGNTGELFFGEGSRLTVL.

The chain joins TRBV5-6 to TRBJ2-2; D gene unclear. Trimming took 0 bases from V and 3 from J, leaving 9 bases between them. CDR1 is SGHDT and CDR2 is YYEEEE in the germline V gene. This CDR3 is built from 15 residues. Here the CDR3 reads CASSLGPSDTGELFF. For the CDR3, the DNA is TGTGCCAGCAGCTTGGGGCCCTCCGACACCGGGGAGCTGTTTTTT.

The rearrangement links TRBV29-1 to TRBJ2-7; possible D gene TRBD1, 5 bases. The germline V and J ends were trimmed by 4 bases and 6 bases, with 16 bases remaining between them. Germline values: CDR1 SQVTM, CDR2 ANQGSEA. The CDR3 runs 13 residues. CDR3 nucleotides: TGCAGCGTTGTAGGGGCGTCCCCTCTCGAGCAGTACTTC. Its protein product is CSVVGASPLEQYF.

This clone was seen just once. This chain uses TRBV9 with TRBJ1-2; D unclear. From germline, CDR1 is SGDLS and CDR2 YYNGEE. The CDR3 spans 13 residues. Trimming stripped 1 base from V and 3 bases from J, with 7 bases between. This CDR3 reads CASSVTEDYGYTF. The DNA of the CDR3 is TGTGCCAGCAGCGTAACTGAGGACTATGGCTACACCTTC.

CDR3 protein: CASSQEDRTGWGYTF. The CDR3 region has the DNA TGTGCCAGCAGCCAAGAAGATAGGACAGGATGGGGCTACACCTTC. The chain links TRBV4-2 to TRBJ1-2, with 7 bases that match TRBD1. CDR1 is LGHNA, CDR2 YNFKEQ, per germline. The CDR3 runs to 15 residues. Trimming at V came to 0 bases and at J to 8 bases, leaving 9 bases not matched to a gene.

The chain couples TRBV7-3 to TRBJ1-4, with 11 bases matching TRBD1. The CDR3 covers 18 residues. Looked up from germline, CDR1 is SGHTA and CDR2 is FQGTGA. J was trimmed by 7 bases and V by 5 bases; bases with no gene match: 15. The DNA for the CDR3 is TGTGCCAGCAGCCCCGTCGGGACAGGGGGATATATTCGTGAAAAACTGTTTTTT. Its translation is CASSPVGTGGYIREKLFF.

The chain joins TRBV19 to TRBJ1-2; TRBD1 aligns across 8 bases. Losses at the gene ends were 7 bases for V and 5 bases for J; bases not matched to a gene: 12. Looked up from germline, CDR1 is LNHDA and CDR2 is SQIVND (reference sequence). There are 15 residues in the CDR3. DNA of the CDR3: TGTGCCAGTACCCCCCCCGGACAGGGAGGGTATGGCTACACCTTC. Its translation is CASTPPGQGGYGYTF. Based on the CDR3 plus reference TRBV19 and TRBJ1-2, the full variable domain is DGGITQSPKYLFRKEGQNVTLSCEQNLNHDAMYWYRQDPGQGLRLIYYSQIVNDFQKGDIAEGYSVSREKKESFPLTVTSAQKNPTAFYLCASTPPGQGGYGYTFGSGTRLTVV.

V usage is TRBV19 and J usage is TRBJ1-5, with D unclear. Trimming removed 4 bases at V and 2 bases at J, with 6 bases between. The CDR3 spans 13 residues. CDR1 is LNHDA, CDR2 SQIVND, per germline (reference sequence). CDR3 sequence (DNA): TGTGCCAGTAGTACGACACGCAATCAGCCCCAGCATTTT. Translated, it gives CASSTTRNQPQHF.

The CDR3 coding sequence is TGTGCCAGCTCACCAGCGGGGGCTACTGAAGCTTTCTTT. Encoded protein: CASSPAGATEAFF. The chain employs TRBV18 and TRBJ1-1, with D possibly being TRBD1 (6 bases). V was shortened by 2 bases and J by 5 bases, with 9 bases between the two germline ends. CDR1 and CDR2 from the germline V gene are KGHSH and LQKENI. The CDR3 consists of 13 residues.

V and J are TRBV4-3 and TRBJ2-7; the D is unclear. The germline V and J ends were trimmed by 0 bases and 7 bases, with 13 bases remaining between them. The CDR3 consists of 14 residues. CDR1 is LGHNA and CDR2 is YSLEER in the germline V gene. The CDR3 sequence: CASSQDLPAWEQYF. DNA of the CDR3: TGCGCCAGCAGCCAAGATCTTCCCGCGTGGGAGCAGTACTTC.

The chain carries TRBV28 and TRBJ2-7; TRBD2 agrees at 7 bases. This CDR3 spans 13 amino acids. Germline loops: CDR1 MDHEN, CDR2 SYDVKM. Trimming removed 3 bases from V and 4 bases from J; junction bases left unmatched: 3. The CDR3 sequence: CASSFGREYEQYF. The CDR3, as DNA: TGTGCCAGCAGTTTTGGGCGGGAGTACGAGCAGTACTTC.

The chain carries TRBV28 and TRBJ2-2, with TRBD2 as a possible D gene (5 bases). CDR1 is MDHEN, CDR2 SYDVKM, per germline. CDR3 length: 16 residues. Between the trimmed V and J ends, which lost 5 bases and 4 bases, there was a span of 17 bases. CDR3 loop: CASSRWMGAGTGELFF. In DNA form, the CDR3 reads TGTGCCAGCAGTCGGTGGATGGGCGCGGGCACCGGGGAGCTGTTTTTT.

The chain employs TRBV7-2 and TRBJ1-3; TRBD1 agrees at 9 bases. V gave up 5 bases and J gave up 1 base; unmatched junction bases: 9. The CDR3 totals 17 residues. Germline V gene lookup returns CDR1 SGHTA and CDR2 FQGNSA. The DNA for the CDR3 is TGTGCCAGCAGCCCTAGGACAGGGGATTTGTCTGGAAACACCATATATTTT. This sequence encodes CASSPRTGDLSGNTIYF.

The rearrangement uses TRBV28 and TRBJ1-1; 10 bases agree with TRBD1. Germline loops: CDR1 MDHEN, CDR2 SYDVKM. The CDR3 has 16 amino acids. V shed 5 bases, J shed 3 bases, and the junction held 9 bases outside the gene matches. The CDR3 DNA follows: TGTGCCAGCAGTCTTAGAAGACAGGGGGCGGACACTGAAGCTTTCTTT. This codes for CASSLRRQGADTEAFF.

The CDR3 protein is CASSEIGGLAGDQSSTDTQYF. The CDR3 DNA sequence: TGTGCCAGCAGTGAAATTGGCGGACTAGCGGGGGACCAATCTAGCACAGATACGCAGTATTTT. The chain links TRBV2 to TRBJ2-3; 13 bases are a match to TRBD2. V dropped 2 bases and J dropped 0; count of bases not matched to a gene: 14. The length of the CDR3 is 21 residues. Germline-derived CDR1 and CDR2 are SNHLY and FYNNEI.